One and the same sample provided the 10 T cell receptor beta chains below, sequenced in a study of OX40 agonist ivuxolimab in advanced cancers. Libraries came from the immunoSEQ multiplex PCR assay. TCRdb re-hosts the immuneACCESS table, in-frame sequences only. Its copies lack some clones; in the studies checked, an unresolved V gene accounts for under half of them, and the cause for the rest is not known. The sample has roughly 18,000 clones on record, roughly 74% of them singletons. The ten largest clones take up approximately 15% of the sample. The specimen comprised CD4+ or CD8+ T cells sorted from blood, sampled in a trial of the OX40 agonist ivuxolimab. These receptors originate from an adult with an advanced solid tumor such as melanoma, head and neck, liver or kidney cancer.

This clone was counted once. The CDR3, as DNA: TGCGCCAGCAGTGGGGATACCAGAGGGGGCTACACCTTC. It translates to CASSGDTRGGYTF. V usage is TRBV10-2 and J usage is TRBJ1-2; the D is unclear. Germline V gives CDR1 WSHSY, CDR2 SAAADI. The CDR3 spans 13 residues. V was cut by 4 bases and J by 8 bases, with 14 bases left in between.

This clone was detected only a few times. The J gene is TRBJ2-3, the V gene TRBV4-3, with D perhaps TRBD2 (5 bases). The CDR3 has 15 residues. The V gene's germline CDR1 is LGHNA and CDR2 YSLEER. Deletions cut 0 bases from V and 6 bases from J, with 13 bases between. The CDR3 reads CASSQDSEVRDTQYF. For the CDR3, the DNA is TGCGCCAGCAGCCAAGATTCGGAGGTTAGGGATACGCAGTATTTT.

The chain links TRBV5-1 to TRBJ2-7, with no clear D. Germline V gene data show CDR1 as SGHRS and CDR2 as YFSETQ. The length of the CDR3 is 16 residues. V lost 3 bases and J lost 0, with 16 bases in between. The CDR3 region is CASSSHPGVTSYEQYF. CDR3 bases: TGCGCCAGCAGCTCTCATCCCGGAGTCACCTCCTACGAGCAGTACTTC.

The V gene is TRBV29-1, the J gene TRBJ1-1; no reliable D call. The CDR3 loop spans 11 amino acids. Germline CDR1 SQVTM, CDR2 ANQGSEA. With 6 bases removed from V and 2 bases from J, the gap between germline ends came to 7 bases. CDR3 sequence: CSVTANTEAFF. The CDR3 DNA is TGCAGCGTCACAGCTAACACTGAAGCTTTCTTT.

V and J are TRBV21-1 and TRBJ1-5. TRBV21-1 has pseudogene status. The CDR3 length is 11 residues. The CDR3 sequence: CARAGVRPQHF. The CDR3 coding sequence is TGTGCCAGGGCGGGGGTAAGGCCCCAGCATTTT.

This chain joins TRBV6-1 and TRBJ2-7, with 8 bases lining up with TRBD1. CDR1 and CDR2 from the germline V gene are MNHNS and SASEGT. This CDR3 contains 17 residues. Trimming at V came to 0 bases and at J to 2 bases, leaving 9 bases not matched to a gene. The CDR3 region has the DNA TGTGCCAGCAGTGAAGCGCCCCCGGGACAGGCCCCCTACGAGCAGTACTTC. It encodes CASSEAPPGQAPYEQYF.

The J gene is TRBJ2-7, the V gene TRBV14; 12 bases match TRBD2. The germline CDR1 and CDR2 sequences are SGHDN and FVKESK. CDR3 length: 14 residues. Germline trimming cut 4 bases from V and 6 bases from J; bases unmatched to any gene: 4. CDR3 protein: CASSPRLAGAEQYF. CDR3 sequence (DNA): TGTGCCAGCAGCCCCCGACTAGCGGGAGCCGAGCAGTACTTC.

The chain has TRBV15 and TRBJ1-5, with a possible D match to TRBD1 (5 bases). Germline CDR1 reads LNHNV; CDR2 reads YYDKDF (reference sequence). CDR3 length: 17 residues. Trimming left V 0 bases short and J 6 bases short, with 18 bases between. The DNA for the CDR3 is TGTGCCACCAGCAGAGATAAGGGGACTGGCAGGCGTCAGCCCCAGCATTTT. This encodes CATSRDKGTGRRQPQHF.

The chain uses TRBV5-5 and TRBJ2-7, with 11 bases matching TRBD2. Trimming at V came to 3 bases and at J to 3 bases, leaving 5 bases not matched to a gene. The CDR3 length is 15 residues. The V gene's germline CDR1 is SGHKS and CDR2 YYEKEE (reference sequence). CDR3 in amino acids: CASSSGLAGFYEQYF. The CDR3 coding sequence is TGTGCCAGCAGCTCCGGACTAGCGGGTTTCTACGAGCAGTACTTC.

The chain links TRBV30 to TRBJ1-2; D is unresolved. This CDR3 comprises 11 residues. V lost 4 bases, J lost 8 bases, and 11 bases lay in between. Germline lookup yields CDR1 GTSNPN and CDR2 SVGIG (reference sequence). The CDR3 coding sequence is TGTGCCTGGAAACAGTCGGCGGGCTACACCTTC. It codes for CAWKQSAGYTF.